This T cell receptor beta chain appears in the sequencing data of a study of shared clonotypes between healthy human individuals. CD8 cells regarded as naive lacked CD45RO, were positively chosen for CCR7, and omitted terminally differentiated effector memory CD45RA+ cells. V dropped 5 bases and J dropped 1 base, with 8 bases sitting between them. The CDR3 has 13 amino acids. Per germline, CDR1 PRHDT and CDR2 FYEKMQ (reference sequence). Libraries were prepared by immunoSEQ multiplex PCR; TCRdb keeps only in-frame clonotypes and omits some of them. The sample lists 1.5 million to 2.5 million clones, roughly 95% occurring once. This clone appeared once.

The source is a man younger than 35 in good health. The rearrangement uses TRBV13 and TRBJ2-5; D gene unclear. Sequencing input: naive CD8+ T cells sorted from blood. CDR3 nucleotide sequence: TGTGCCAGCAGCGTTCACATCCAAGAGACCCAGTACTTC. Translation gives CASSVHIQETQYF.